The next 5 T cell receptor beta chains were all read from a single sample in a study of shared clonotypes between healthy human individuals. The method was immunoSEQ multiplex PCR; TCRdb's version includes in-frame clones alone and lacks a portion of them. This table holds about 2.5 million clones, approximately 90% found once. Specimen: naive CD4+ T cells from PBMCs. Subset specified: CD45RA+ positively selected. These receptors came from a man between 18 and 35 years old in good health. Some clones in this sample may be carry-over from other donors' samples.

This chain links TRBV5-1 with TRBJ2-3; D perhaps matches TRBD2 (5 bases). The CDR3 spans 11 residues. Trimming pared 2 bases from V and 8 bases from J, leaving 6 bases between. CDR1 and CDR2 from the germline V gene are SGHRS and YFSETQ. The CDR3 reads CASSLLGTQYF. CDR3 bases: TGCGCCAGCAGCTTACTAGGTACGCAGTATTTT.

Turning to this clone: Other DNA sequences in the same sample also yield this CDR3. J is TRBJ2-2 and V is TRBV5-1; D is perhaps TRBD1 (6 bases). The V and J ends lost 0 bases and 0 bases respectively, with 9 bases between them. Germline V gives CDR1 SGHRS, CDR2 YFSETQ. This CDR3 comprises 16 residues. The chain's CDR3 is CASSLGGTSNTGELFF. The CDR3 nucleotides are TGCGCCAGCAGCTTGGGAGGGACATCGAACACCGGGGAGCTGTTTTTT.

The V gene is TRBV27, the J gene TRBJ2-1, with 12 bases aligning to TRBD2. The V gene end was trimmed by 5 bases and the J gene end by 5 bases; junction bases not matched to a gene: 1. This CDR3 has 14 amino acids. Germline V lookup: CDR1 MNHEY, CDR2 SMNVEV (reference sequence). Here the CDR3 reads CASSPSGRDNEQFF. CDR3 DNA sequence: TGTGCCAGCAGTCCTAGCGGGAGGGACAATGAGCAGTTCTTC.

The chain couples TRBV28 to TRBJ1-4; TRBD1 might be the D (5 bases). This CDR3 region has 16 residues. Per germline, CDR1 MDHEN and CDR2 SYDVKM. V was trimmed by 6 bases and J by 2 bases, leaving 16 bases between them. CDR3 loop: CASSLGSGGTNEKLFF. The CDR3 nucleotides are TGTGCCAGCAGCCTGGGTAGTGGGGGGACTAATGAAAAACTGTTTTTT.

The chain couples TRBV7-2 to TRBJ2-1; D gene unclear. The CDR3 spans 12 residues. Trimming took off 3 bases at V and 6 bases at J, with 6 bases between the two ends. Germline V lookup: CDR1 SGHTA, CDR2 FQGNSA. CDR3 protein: CASSLLANEQFF. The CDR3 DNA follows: TGTGCCAGCAGCTTGCTCGCCAATGAGCAGTTCTTC.